A selection of T cell receptor beta chains follows, all from one sample in a study of post-analysis software for immune sequencing data. TCRdb called the PCR reads again in MiXCR, with one record for every CDR3 protein. The sample has hundreds of thousands of distinct CDR3 sequences; 59% are singletons. The sequencing sample was made of blood. All receptors come from a girl aged 2 to 10 with multiple sclerosis. Each CDR3 is given with its conserved first and last residue. A D gene is named only where the DNA matches it firmly. Clone size is not always given. Where it is, it says once, few, many or a class for expanded clones.

d_gene: TRBD2
v_gene: TRBV7-2
len: 15
j_gene: TRBJ2-3
abundance: few
CDR3aa: CASSLLAGYTDTQYF
CDR3nt: TGTGCCAGCAGCCTTCTAGCGGGGTACACAGATACGCAGTATTTT

d_gene: .
v_gene: TRBV7-8
len: 15
j_gene: TRBJ1-4
abundance: few
CDR3aa: CASSAYRGANEKLFF
CDR3nt: TGTGCCAGCAGCGCGTACAGAGGTGCCAATGAAAAACTGTTTTTT

d_gene: TRBD1
v_gene: TRBV7-9
len: 15
j_gene: TRBJ2-5
abundance: few
CDR3aa: CASSSGQGARNEQYF
CDR3nt: TGTGCCAGCAGCTCGGGACAGGGGGCACGCAATGAGCAGTACTTC

d_gene: .
v_gene: TRBV6-6
len: 13
j_gene: TRBJ2-5
abundance: .
CDR3aa: CASSSPGTWTQYF
CDR3nt: TGTGCCAGCAGTTCCCCGGGGACGTGGACCCAGTACTTC

d_gene: .
v_gene: TRBV5-1
len: 14
j_gene: TRBJ2-5
abundance: few
CDR3aa: CASSLESHEETQYF
CDR3nt: TGCGCCAGCAGCTTGGAGTCCCACGAGGAGACCCAGTACTTC

d_gene: .
v_gene: TRBV6-2/TRBV6-3
len: 14
j_gene: TRBJ2-5
abundance: .
CDR3aa: CASSSYGRVETQYF
CDR3nt: TGTGCTAGCAGTTCCTACGGTCGGGTGGAGACCCAGTACTTC

d_gene: .
v_gene: TRBV10-3
len: 12
j_gene: TRBJ2-1
abundance: .
CDR3aa: CAISNTGNEQFF
CDR3nt: TGTGCCATCAGTAATACAGGGAATGAGCAGTTCTTC

d_gene: TRBD1
v_gene: TRBV20-1
len: 13
j_gene: TRBJ1-5
abundance: once
CDR3aa: CSAGDRPYQPQHF
CDR3nt: TGCAGTGCCGGGGACAGACCTTATCAGCCCCAGCATTTT

d_gene: .
v_gene: TRBV25-1
len: 15
j_gene: TRBJ2-1
abundance: .
CDR3aa: CASAPGGLPTNEQFF
CDR3nt: TGTGCCAGCGCCCCCGGGGGACTCCCCACGAATGAGCAGTTCTTC

d_gene: TRBD2
v_gene: TRBV7-7
len: 18
j_gene: TRBJ2-1
abundance: .
CDR3aa: CASSPSGTSGANLNEQFF
CDR3nt: TGTGCCAGCAGCCCGTCAGGGACTAGCGGGGCGAACCTCAATGAGCAGTTCTTC

d_gene: TRBD2
v_gene: TRBV20-1
len: 12
j_gene: TRBJ2-1
abundance: .
CDR3aa: CSAGLAGPEQFF
CDR3nt: TGCAGTGCCGGACTAGCGGGGCCTGAGCAGTTCTTC

d_gene: TRBD1
v_gene: TRBV6-5
len: 15
j_gene: TRBJ1-4
abundance: .
CDR3aa: CASSLWTGVREKLFF
CDR3nt: TGTGCCAGCTCGCTGTGGACAGGGGTTCGGGAAAAACTGTTTTTT

d_gene: .
v_gene: TRBV29-1
len: 11
j_gene: TRBJ2-3
abundance: .
CDR3aa: CSVERADTQYF
CDR3nt: TGCAGCGTTGAAAGGGCAGATACGCAGTATTTT

d_gene: .
v_gene: TRBV5-6
len: 17
j_gene: TRBJ1-2
abundance: once
CDR3aa: CASSFRGSTLANYGYTF
CDR3nt: TGTGCCAGCAGCTTCAGGGGCAGCACTTTAGCTAACTATGGCTACACCTTC

d_gene: .
v_gene: TRBV6-1
len: 13
j_gene: TRBJ2-5
abundance: once
CDR3aa: CASSGQWGETQYF
CDR3nt: TGTGCCAGCAGCGGACAATGGGGAGAGACCCAGTACTTC

d_gene: TRBD1
v_gene: TRBV20-1
len: 14
j_gene: TRBJ2-1
abundance: .
CDR3aa: CSATDRGPLNVQFF
CDR3nt: TGCAGTGCTACCGACAGGGGGCCGTTGAATGTGCAGTTCTTC

d_gene: TRBD1
v_gene: TRBV20-1
len: 14
j_gene: TRBJ2-5
abundance: .
CDR3aa: CSASLGTGGETQYF
CDR3nt: TGCAGTGCTAGCCTCGGGACAGGGGGAGAGACCCAGTACTTC

d_gene: TRBD1
v_gene: TRBV20-1
len: 15
j_gene: TRBJ2-5
abundance: .
CDR3aa: CSARPGTGAQETQYF
CDR3nt: TGCAGTGCCCGCCCCGGGACAGGGGCCCAAGAGACCCAGTACTTC